A single sample gave rise to the 16 T cell receptor beta chains below, sequenced in a study of shared clonotypes between healthy human individuals. This table comes from immunoSEQ multiplex PCR, and its TCRdb copy is limited to in-frame clones, with some not included. Of 1,400,000 or so clones detected, approximately 98.5% appear once; the ten largest clones hold about 0.34%. The sample consisted of naive CD4+ T cells sorted from blood. This sample's subset: CD45RA+ positively selected. The receptors here all came from a man aged 25-40 years in good health.

This chain uses TRBV6-5 with TRBJ2-1; 8 positions agree with TRBD1. The CDR3 contains 15 residues. Trimming at V came to 7 bases and at J to 7 bases, leaving 12 bases not matched to a gene. CDR1 and CDR2 from the germline V gene are MNHEY and SVGAGI. CDR3 bases: TGTGCCAGCACCCTAGCAGGACAGGGCACAAATGAGCAGTTCTTC. This gives the protein CASTLAGQGTNEQFF.

This rearrangement joins TRBV6-1 to TRBJ1-3; 8 positions match TRBD1. Germline V gene sequence: CDR1 MNHNS, CDR2 SASEGT. This CDR3 is 18 amino acids long. With V trimmed by 0 bases and J by 0 bases, 7 bases remained unmatched. The DNA of the CDR3 is TGTGCCAGCAGTGAAGCGATGGGACAGGCGAACTCTGGAAACACCATATATTTT. The encoded protein is CASSEAMGQANSGNTIYF.

The chain is built from TRBV5-1 and TRBJ1-5; unclear D gene. V lost 0 bases and J lost 6, with 10 bases in between. Looked up from germline, CDR1 is SGHRS and CDR2 is YFSETQ. This CDR3 is 14 amino acids long. CDR3 sequence: CASSLEAGGQPQHF. In nucleotides, the CDR3 is TGCGCCAGCAGCTTGGAGGCGGGAGGTCAGCCCCAGCATTTT.

The chain carries TRBV6-1 and TRBJ1-5, with D possibly matching TRBD1 (6 bases). V dropped 5 bases and J dropped 5 bases, with 13 bases sitting between them. Germline CDR1 reads MNHNS; CDR2 reads SASEGT. The CDR3 runs to 14 residues. This CDR3 is CASSTGTLDQPQHF. The CDR3 coding sequence is TGTGCCAGCAGTACCGGGACACTTGATCAGCCCCAGCATTTT.

This clone was observed a single time. Here the CDR3 DNA reads TGTGCCAGCAGTGGGGCCCCCAGAAAAGAGACCCAGTACTTC. Its translation: CASSGAPRKETQYF. This rearrangement joins TRBV2 to TRBJ2-5; D remains unclear. Germline V gives CDR1 SNHLY, CDR2 FYNNEI. The CDR3 has 14 amino acids. Trimming shortened V by 4 bases and J by 3 bases, and 12 bases separated the two germline ends.

The CDR3 sequence is CAWSVPLANYGYTF. In DNA form, the CDR3 reads TGTGCCTGGAGTGTGCCCCTGGCAAACTATGGCTACACCTTC. The chain is built from TRBV30 and TRBJ1-2; no clear D gene. In germline, CDR1 is GTSNPN, CDR2 SVGIG (reference sequence). The CDR3 is 14 amino acids. V gave up 0 bases and J gave up 2 bases, with 10 bases separating them.

On this clone itself: Other DNA sequences from this sample encode an identical CDR3 as well. The genes are TRBV28 and TRBJ1-5; D call uncertain. V was trimmed by 6 bases and J by 2 bases, leaving 5 bases between them. This CDR3 is built from 12 residues. Looked up from germline, CDR1 is MDHEN and CDR2 is SYDVKM. The DNA of the CDR3 is TGTGCCAGCAGCCAGGGCAATCAGCCCCAGCATTTT. Translating gives CASSQGNQPQHF. Supplemented by reference TRBV28 and TRBJ1-5, the full variable domain reads DVKVTQSSRYLVKRTGEKVFLECVQDMDHENMFWYRQDPGLGLRLIYFSYDVKMKEKGDIPEGYSVSREKKERFSLILESASTNQTSMYLCASSQGNQPQHFGDGTRLSIL.

V is TRBV5-8 and J is TRBJ2-5; 9 bases map to TRBD2. Germline V gene data show CDR1 as SGHTS and CDR2 as YDEGEE. This CDR3 contains 16 residues. The ends lost 4 bases at V and 5 bases at J; junction bases unmatched: 12. The CDR3 loop reads CASSPLAGLGPETQYF. The CDR3 nucleotides read TGTGCCAGCAGCCCTCTAGCGGGATTGGGTCCGGAGACCCAGTACTTC.

In DNA form, the CDR3 reads TGCAGCGTTGCCCAAGCACAAGATACCGGGGAGCTGTTTTTT. Translating gives CSVAQAQDTGELFF. The chain joins TRBV29-1 to TRBJ2-2; D ambiguous. This CDR3 comprises 14 residues. The ends were cut back, 4 bases at V and 5 bases at J, with 14 bases in the middle. Germline V gives CDR1 SQVTM, CDR2 ANQGSEA.

V usage is TRBV6-6 and J usage is TRBJ2-7; D might be TRBD2 (6 bases). V lost 2 bases and J 0 bases, leaving 14 bases between the germline ends. CDR1 and CDR2 from the germline V gene are MNHNY and SVGAGI (reference sequence). CDR3 length: 16 amino acids. The CDR3 DNA sequence: TGTGCCAGCAGTTACCCCTCCGGGGGAGTCTCCTACGAGCAGTACTTC. This translates into CASSYPSGGVSYEQYF.

The CDR3 protein is CASLYGLAEYNEQFF. CDR3 nucleotides: TGTGCCAGTCTGTACGGACTAGCGGAATACAATGAGCAGTTCTTC. The chain is built from TRBV28 and TRBJ2-1, with 10 nucleotides matching TRBD2. J lost 4 bases, V lost 9 bases, and 9 bases had no gene match. This CDR3 contains 15 residues. CDR1 and CDR2 from the germline V gene are MDHEN and SYDVKM.

The chain joins TRBV19 to TRBJ2-1; D remains ambiguous. The CDR3 length is 12 residues. The V end was cut by 3 bases, the J end by 6 bases, with 6 bases between. CDR1 is LNHDA, CDR2 SQIVND, per germline (reference sequence). The CDR3 DNA sequence: TGTGCCAGTAGTATTTTGGGCAATGAGCAGTTCTTC. Protein: CASSILGNEQFF.

CDR3 in amino acids: CASSLGGGLVETQYF. CDR3 nucleotides: TGTGCCAGCAGCTTGGGTGGAGGACTAGTGGAGACCCAGTACTTC. The chain employs TRBV5-4 and TRBJ2-5, with 7 bases identical to TRBD2. The CDR3 totals 15 residues. The V gene's germline CDR1 is SGHNT and CDR2 YYREEE (reference sequence). J lost 5 bases, V lost 0 bases, and 7 bases had no gene match.

This chain joins TRBV5-4 and TRBJ2-5; TRBD2 is a possible D gene (6 bases). Trimming removed 4 bases at V and 5 bases at J, with 18 bases between. Germline values: CDR1 SGHNT, CDR2 YYREEE (reference sequence). The CDR3 consists of 15 residues. The CDR3 coding sequence is TGTGCCAGCAGCACACCCCCGGGACTCCCGGAGACCCAGTACTTC. Its translation: CASSTPPGLPETQYF.

The J gene is TRBJ1-3, the V gene TRBV18; no clear D gene. The length of the CDR3 is 12 residues. Trimming pared 4 bases from V and 2 bases from J, leaving 3 bases between. Germline lookup yields CDR1 KGHSH and CDR2 LQKENI. CDR3 in DNA: TGTGCCAGCTCACGAACTGGAAACACCATATATTTT. Translated: CASSRTGNTIYF.

The V and J genes are TRBV2 and TRBJ2-1, with 7 positions matching TRBD2. The CDR3 is 16 amino acids. The ends lost 7 bases at V and 1 base at J; junction bases unmatched: 10. Germline lookup yields CDR1 SNHLY and CDR2 FYNNEI. The CDR3 is CASKSPGLKSYNEQFF. The CDR3 bases are TGTGCCAGCAAATCTCCGGGACTAAAGTCCTACAATGAGCAGTTCTTC.